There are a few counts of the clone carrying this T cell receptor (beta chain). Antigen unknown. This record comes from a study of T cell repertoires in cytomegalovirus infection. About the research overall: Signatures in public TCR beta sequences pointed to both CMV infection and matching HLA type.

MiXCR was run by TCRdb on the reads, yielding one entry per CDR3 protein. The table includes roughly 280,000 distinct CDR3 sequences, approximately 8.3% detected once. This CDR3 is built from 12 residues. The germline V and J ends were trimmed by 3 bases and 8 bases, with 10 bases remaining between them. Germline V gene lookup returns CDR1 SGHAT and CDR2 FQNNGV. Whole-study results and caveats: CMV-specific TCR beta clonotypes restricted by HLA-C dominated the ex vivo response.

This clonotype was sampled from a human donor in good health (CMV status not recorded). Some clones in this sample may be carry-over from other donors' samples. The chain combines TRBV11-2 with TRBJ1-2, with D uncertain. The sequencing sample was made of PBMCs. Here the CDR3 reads CASSFPPGGYTF. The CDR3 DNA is TGTGCCAGCAGCTTTCCTCCGGGGGGCTACACCTTC.